The 20 T cell receptor beta chains below were found in one sample sequenced in a study of control samples from healthy donors and cancer patients. Generated by immunoSEQ multiplex PCR, the TCRdb table keeps only in-frame clones and is missing some. There are approximately 53,000 clones in the sample; 75% to 95% occur only once, and around 0.91% lies in the top ten. The sample consisted of PBMCs. The receptors here all came from a man aged 30-40 years with colorectal cancer.

The chain recombines TRBV12-3 or TRBV12-4 with TRBJ2-6; 7 positions match TRBD1. This CDR3 region has 13 residues. J was trimmed by 0 bases and V by 10 bases; bases with no gene match: 0. CDR3 amino acids: CATGGSGANVLTF. CDR3 sequence (DNA): TGTGCCACAGGGGGCTCTGGGGCCAACGTCCTGACTTTC.

The V call is TRBV7-2, the J call TRBJ1-2, with unresolved D. CDR1 is SGHTA and CDR2 is FQGNSA in the germline V gene. V lost 1 base and J 4 bases, leaving 7 bases between the germline ends. The CDR3 sequence is 13 residues long. CDR3 loop: CASSLGVSYGYTF. Written as DNA, the CDR3 is TGTGCCAGCAGCTTAGGGGTGAGCTATGGCTACACCTTC.

The chain uses TRBV6-2 or TRBV6-3 and TRBJ1-5; D might be TRBD1 (5 bases). V was trimmed by 2 bases and J by 2 bases, leaving 10 bases between them. CDR3 size: 15 residues. The germline V gene encodes CDR1 MNHEY and CDR2 SVGEGT. In DNA, the CDR3 is TGTGCCAGCAGTTACGGGGGTTTCGGCAATCAGCCCCAGCATTTT. Protein product: CASSYGGFGNQPQHF.

The chain recombines TRBV7-9 with TRBJ2-2; possibly TRBD1 for D (5 bases). The ends were cut back, 3 bases at V and 4 bases at J, with 9 bases in the middle. The germline CDR1 and CDR2 sequences are SEHNR and FQNEAQ (reference sequence). The CDR3 loop spans 14 amino acids. Here the CDR3 reads CASSFGHPTGELFF. In DNA, the CDR3 is TGTGCCAGCAGCTTTGGACACCCCACCGGGGAGCTGTTTTTT.

This clone was seen a single time. The chain combines TRBV10-1 with TRBJ1-1; 8 positions match TRBD1. V lost 0 bases to trimming and J lost 4 bases; unmatched junction nucleotides: 7. The length of the CDR3 is 16 residues. The germline gives CDR1 WNHNN, CDR2 SYGVQD (reference sequence). This CDR3 is CASSESATGGVTEAFF. As DNA, the CDR3 is TGCGCCAGCAGTGAGTCGGCTACAGGGGGGGTCACTGAAGCTTTCTTT.

The chain recombines TRBV4-2 with TRBJ2-4; 8 nucleotides line up with TRBD2. The CDR3 has 15 residues. Germline V gene lookup returns CDR1 LGHNA and CDR2 YNFKEQ. The trim removed 3 bases at V and 2 bases at J, leaving 3 bases unmatched. This CDR3 is CASSHKRGTKNIQYF. As DNA, the CDR3 is TGTGCCAGCAGCCATAAGCGGGGGACCAAAAACATTCAGTACTTC.

The chain uses TRBV7-9 and TRBJ2-1; 10 nucleotides line up with TRBD1. Looked up from germline, CDR1 is SEHNR and CDR2 is FQNEAQ (reference sequence). J gave up 7 bases and V 6 bases, and 6 bases lay outside the gene matches. The CDR3 covers 14 residues. The DNA for the CDR3 is TGTGCCAGCAGGAGGGACAGGGGCAATAATGAGCAGTTCTTC. It translates to CASRRDRGNNEQFF.

The chain uses TRBV5-6 and TRBJ1-1, with D unresolved. The V gene's germline CDR1 is SGHDT and CDR2 YYEEEE. The V gene lost 4 bases and the J gene lost 5 bases, with 9 bases spanning the gap. The CDR3 has 12 amino acids. CDR3 loop: CASSMIRTEAFF. In DNA form, the CDR3 reads TGTGCCAGCAGCATGATACGAACTGAAGCTTTCTTT.

The chain carries TRBV4-1 and TRBJ1-1, with TRBD1 matching 8 bases. CDR3 size: 17 residues. Per germline, CDR1 MGHRA and CDR2 YSYEKL. V lost 4 bases, J lost 3 bases, and 13 bases stayed unmatched. The CDR3 here is CASSRYWTGMSDTEAFF. The CDR3 DNA is TGCGCCAGCAGCCGATATTGGACAGGGATGTCGGACACTGAAGCTTTCTTT.

CDR3 sequence (DNA): TGTGCCTGGAGTCCGGACAGGGGGAACTATGGCTACACCTTC. Its translation: CAWSPDRGNYGYTF. J is TRBJ1-2 and V is TRBV30; TRBD1 matches 10 bases. The junction had 2 bases not matched to a gene; V was cut back by 2 bases and J by 2 bases. CDR1 GTSNPN and CDR2 SVGIG come from the germline V gene (reference sequence). This CDR3 comprises 14 residues.

The chain is built from TRBV7-2 and TRBJ2-1; TRBD2 matches 7 bases. The CDR3 consists of 14 residues. Trimming took 4 bases from V and 2 from J; bases not matched to a gene: 2. Germline CDR1 and CDR2: SGHTA and FQGNSA. The CDR3 protein is CASSYGLAYNEQFF. For the CDR3, the DNA is TGTGCCAGCAGCTACGGACTAGCCTACAATGAGCAGTTCTTC.

V is TRBV7-2 and J is TRBJ1-1; D might be TRBD1 (5 bases). Trimming left V 4 bases short and J 6 bases short, with 12 bases between. The length of the CDR3 is 13 residues. The germline V gene encodes CDR1 SGHTA and CDR2 FQGNSA. This CDR3 is CASSSTQGAEAFF. CDR3 bases: TGTGCCAGCAGCTCGACCCAGGGAGCTGAAGCTTTCTTT.

The chain couples TRBV19 to TRBJ1-2; D not resolved. The V gene lost 4 bases and the J gene lost 6 bases, with 21 bases spanning the gap. The CDR3 spans 16 residues. CDR1 and CDR2 (germline): LNHDA, SQIVND (reference sequence). CDR3 amino acids: CASSRWWADRPDGYTF. Written as DNA, the CDR3 is TGTGCCAGTAGTAGATGGTGGGCCGACCGCCCTGATGGCTACACCTTC.

This chain's CDR3 is CASSLGSGQGYNEQFF. The CDR3, as DNA: TGTGCCAGCAGCTTAGGATCCGGACAGGGGTACAATGAGCAGTTCTTC. The V and J genes are TRBV7-7 and TRBJ2-1; TRBD1 matches 9 bases. V shed 1 base and J 4 bases; nucleotides not matched to a gene: 5. This CDR3 region has 16 residues. Germline CDR1 SSHAT, CDR2 FNYEAQ (reference sequence).

As regards this clone: This sample also contains other DNA sequences that code for the same CDR3. This rearrangement joins TRBV10-2 to TRBJ1-1; D is unclear. Deletions cut 3 bases from V and 0 bases from J, with 8 bases between. This CDR3 is 14 amino acids long. Germline CDR1 is WSHSY and CDR2 is SAAADI. The CDR3 nucleotides are TGCGCCAGCAGTGAAAGGCAGTTGAACACTGAAGCTTTCTTT. Its protein is CASSERQLNTEAFF.

The chain uses TRBV14 and TRBJ2-2; perhaps TRBD1 as D (5 bases). From germline, CDR1 is SGHDN and CDR2 FVKESK. V lost 4 bases, J lost 5 bases, and 8 bases lay in between. This CDR3 has 13 amino acids. The CDR3 reads CASSLRGTGELFF. The DNA of the CDR3 is TGTGCCAGCAGCCTTAGGGGAACCGGGGAGCTGTTTTTT. Full variable domain (remainder filled in from reference TRBV14 and TRBJ2-2): EAGVTQFPSHSVIEKGQTVTLRCDPISGHDNLYWYRRVMGKEIKFLLHFVKESKQDESGMPNNRFLAERTGGTYSTLKVQPAELEDSGVYFCASSLRGTGELFFGEGSRLTVL.

The rearrangement links TRBV5-1 to TRBJ2-7; 9 nucleotides match TRBD2. V lost 4 bases, J lost 3 bases, and 11 bases stayed unmatched. The CDR3 is 16 residues long. The germline V gene has CDR1 SGHRS and CDR2 YFSETQ. The CDR3 protein is CASSQTYSGGGYEQYF. The CDR3 DNA sequence: TGCGCCAGCAGCCAAACTTATAGCGGGGGAGGCTACGAGCAGTACTTC.

The genes are TRBV6-5 and TRBJ1-2; D not certain. From germline, CDR1 is MNHEY and CDR2 SVGAGI. The CDR3 totals 14 residues. V lost 0 bases to trimming and J lost 4 bases, with 9 bases between them. The CDR3 sequence: CASSYSNGPYGYTF. The CDR3 coding sequence is TGTGCCAGCAGTTACTCGAACGGTCCCTATGGCTACACCTTC.

The gene calls are TRBV18 and TRBJ2-2; the D is unclear. The CDR3 covers 13 residues. Germline V gene sequence: CDR1 KGHSH, CDR2 LQKENI. V was clipped by 2 bases and J by 6 bases, with 7 bases between them. DNA of the CDR3: TGTGCCAGCTCACCAGGCACCGCCGGGGAGCTGTTTTTT. Its translation: CASSPGTAGELFF.

This sequence joins TRBV3-1 (or the pseudogene TRBV3-2) and TRBJ2-7, with D possibly called TRBD1 or TRBD2 (5 bases each). V dropped 4 bases and J dropped 6 bases, with 13 bases sitting between them. CDR1 LGHDT and CDR2 YNNKEL come from the germline V gene (reference sequence). The CDR3 has 13 amino acids. CDR3 in amino acids: CASSLTRAGEQYV. As DNA, the CDR3 is TGTGCCAGCAGCCTTACCAGGGCGGGCGAGCAGTACGTC.